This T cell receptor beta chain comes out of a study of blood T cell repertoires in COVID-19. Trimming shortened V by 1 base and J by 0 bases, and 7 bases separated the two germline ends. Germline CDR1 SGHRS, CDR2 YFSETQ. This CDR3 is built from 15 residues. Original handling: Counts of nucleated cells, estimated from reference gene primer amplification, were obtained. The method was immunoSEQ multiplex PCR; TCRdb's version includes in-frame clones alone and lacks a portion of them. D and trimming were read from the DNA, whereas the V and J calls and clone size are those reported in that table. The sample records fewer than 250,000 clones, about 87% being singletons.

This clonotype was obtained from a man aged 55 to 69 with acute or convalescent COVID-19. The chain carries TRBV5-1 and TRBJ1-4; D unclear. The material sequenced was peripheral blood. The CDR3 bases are TGCGCCAGCAGCTTGAGAGGAACAACTAATGAAAAACTGTTTTTT. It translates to CASSLRGTTNEKLFF.